A selection of T cell receptor beta chains follows, all from one sample in a study of T cell repertoires in cytomegalovirus infection. TCRdb used MiXCR to reprocess the reads, holding one entry per CDR3 protein. The table includes 150,000 to 160,000 distinct CDR3 sequences, 23% detected once. Sequences were obtained from PBMCs. These receptors all stem from a human donor in good health (CMV status not recorded). Some clones in this sample may be carry-over from other donors' samples. Both conserved end residues are part of each CDR3. D genes are given only for firm matches. The listing skips clone size in some rows; elsewhere it reads once, few, many or a size class.

D: NA
V: TRBV14
size: NA
J: TRBJ2-1
DNA: TGTGCCAGCGCCGTCTTGAATGAGCAGTTCTTC
CDR3: CASAVLNEQFF

D: NA
V: TRBV6-1
size: many
J: TRBJ2-7
DNA: TGTGCCAGCCACGGGCAGGGGTGGTACGAGCAGTACTTC
CDR3: CASHGQGWYEQYF

D: NA
V: TRBV3-1
size: few
J: TRBJ2-2
DNA: TGTGCCAGCAGCCTCCTCGGGCCCGGGGGCACCGGGGAGCTGTTTTTT
CDR3: CASSLLGPGGTGELFF

D: TRBD1
V: TRBV7-2
size: many
J: TRBJ2-3
DNA: TGTGCCAGCAGCATCGACAGGGGGCCCACAGATACGCAGTATTTT
CDR3: CASSIDRGPTDTQYF

D: NA
V: TRBV6-5
size: NA
J: TRBJ2-7
DNA: TGTGCCAGCAGTCGTAGGACAGACTCCTACGAGCAGTACTTC
CDR3: CASSRRTDSYEQYF

D: NA
V: TRBV29-1
size: NA
J: TRBJ2-1
DNA: TGCAGCGTGGTGAACAATGAGCAGTTCTTC
CDR3: CSVVNNEQFF

D: NA
V: TRBV12-3/TRBV12-4
size: few
J: TRBJ2-1
DNA: TGTGCCAGCAGTTTTCCGGGCCAAGGCAGGTATGAGCAGTTCTTC
CDR3: CASSFPGQGRYEQFF

D: NA
V: TRBV28
size: few
J: TRBJ2-7
DNA: TGTGCCAGCAGGAAAGGGGGGAGCTCCTACGAGCAGTACTTC
CDR3: CASRKGGSSYEQYF

D: TRBD1
V: TRBV24-1
size: many
J: TRBJ1-5
DNA: TGTGCCACCAGTGAAGGAGGGGGCGATCAGCCCCAGCATTTT
CDR3: CATSEGGGDQPQHF

D: NA
V: TRBV7-9
size: NA
J: TRBJ2-3
DNA: TGTGCCAGCACACCGGATAGACGCACAGATACGCAGTATTTT
CDR3: CASTPDRRTDTQYF

D: NA
V: TRBV7-9
size: few
J: TRBJ2-1
DNA: TGTGCCAGCAGCCCCCCCGGGGCTAATTACAATGAGCAGTTCTTC
CDR3: CASSPPGANYNEQFF

D: TRBD1
V: TRBV12-3/TRBV12-4
size: many
J: TRBJ1-5
DNA: TGTGCCAGCAGCTTAACGCGGACAGGGGGCCATCAGCCCCAGCATTTT
CDR3: CASSLTRTGGHQPQHF

D: TRBD1
V: TRBV7-3
size: few
J: TRBJ1-6
DNA: TGTGCCAGCAGCCCCAAGGACAGGGGTTCACCCCTCCACTTT
CDR3: CASSPKDRGSPLHF

D: NA
V: TRBV20-1
size: few
J: TRBJ1-1
DNA: TGCAGTGCTAGAGATGGTTCTCGTGAAGCTTTCTTT
CDR3: CSARDGSREAFF

D: TRBD1
V: TRBV7-2
size: many
J: TRBJ2-1
DNA: TGTGCCAGCAGCTTAGCGAAATGGACAGGGCCCTACAATGAGCAGTTCTTC
CDR3: CASSLAKWTGPYNEQFF

D: TRBD2
V: TRBV7-2
size: many
J: TRBJ2-1
DNA: TGTGCCAGCAGCTTAGCTAACGGGGGGGCCTACAATGAGCAGTTCTTC
CDR3: CASSLANGGAYNEQFF

D: NA
V: TRBV12-3/TRBV12-4
size: NA
J: TRBJ2-5
DNA: TGTGCCAGCAGTTTAAGGCGGCAAGAGACCCAGTACTTC
CDR3: CASSLRRQETQYF

D: NA
V: TRBV7-3
size: many
J: TRBJ1-1
DNA: TGTGCCAGCAGCTCCGGGGCAGGCGTGGCCACTGAAGCTTTCTTT
CDR3: CASSSGAGVATEAFF

D: NA
V: TRBV7-2
size: many
J: TRBJ1-2
DNA: TGTGCCAGCAGCTCCGGGGGGGGCTATGGCTACACCTTC
CDR3: CASSSGGGYGYTF

D: TRBD2
V: TRBV7-3
size: NA
J: TRBJ2-1
DNA: TGTGCCAGCAGCTCTGGACTAGCGGGGGGGCAACATGAGCAGTTCTTC
CDR3: CASSSGLAGGQHEQFF

D: NA
V: TRBV30
size: NA
J: TRBJ2-7
DNA: TGTGCCTCCACCTACCGTGGCTCCCCTTGGGAGCAGTACTTC
CDR3: CASTYRGSPWEQYF

D: TRBD2
V: TRBV6-5
size: NA
J: TRBJ2-1
DNA: TGTGCCAGCAGGACTACTTACCGGGGGGGGCGGAATGAGCAGTTCTTC
CDR3: CASRTTYRGGRNEQFF

D: NA
V: TRBV12-3/TRBV12-4
size: NA
J: TRBJ2-3
DNA: TGTGCCAGCAGCCCCGGACGAGTTAGCACTAATACGCAGTATTTT
CDR3: CASSPGRVSTNTQYF